This TCR beta chain was documented in a study of control samples from healthy donors and cancer patients. The CDR3 has 13 residues. The germline V gene encodes CDR1 SNHLY and CDR2 FYNNEI. The trim removed 7 bases at V and 9 bases at J, leaving 8 bases unmatched. TCRdb keeps only in-frame clones here, not all; method: immunoSEQ multiplex PCR. The sample lists 63,000 or so clones, over 85% occurring once. The chain couples TRBV2 to TRBJ2-1, with TRBD1 matching 8 bases. The sequenced material came from PBMCs. The sequence was obtained from a man aged 60 to 69 with colorectal cancer. CDR3 in amino acids: CASTGQGVGEQFF. In DNA form, the CDR3 reads TGTGCCAGCACTGGACAGGGAGTTGGTGAGCAGTTCTTC.